This T cell receptor beta chain came from a study of CD8+ T cells in alopecia areata. Study-level information: Twice daily, treated patients received 5 to 10 mg of oral tofacitinib.

Trimming shortened V by 5 bases and J by 0 bases, and 11 bases separated the two germline ends. The CDR3 contains 16 residues. Germline V CDR1 and CDR2: SEHNR, FQNEAQ (reference sequence). Treatment in this sample: oral pan-JAK inhibitor, 5-10 mg twice daily. Sequencing relied on a cDNA template that was reverse transcribed from extracted RNA. The protocol was immunoSEQ multiplex PCR, while the TCRdb copy is restricted to in-frame clones and leaves out a portion. Of some 100,000 clones in the sample, 58% were seen once. The material sequenced was CD8+ T cells sorted from blood, taken at week 4, from a patient treated with tofacitinib. J is TRBJ2-6 and V is TRBV7-9, with D hard to call. The sequence derives from a human donor with alopecia areata. CDR3 bases: TGTGCCAGCAGCCCCTATGCCTACTCTGGGGCCAACGTCCTGACTTTC. It translates to CASSPYAYSGANVLTF.